This TCR beta chain is drawn from a study of blood T cell repertoires in COVID-19. Looking at the study overall: T cells, B-cell-depleted T cells, or PBMCs provided the cDNA or gDNA that served as material.

This clone was picked up one time. The CDR3 sequence is 14 residues long. The V end was cut by 4 bases, the J end by 4 bases, with 14 bases between. Germline assignment: CDR1 SGDLS and CDR2 YYNGEE. Generated by immunoSEQ multiplex PCR, the TCRdb table keeps only in-frame clones and is missing some. In the table there are roughly 140,000 clones, 75% to 85% of which are singletons. This chain links TRBV9 with TRBJ1-1; D not certain. Sequencing used peripheral blood. This receptor was taken from a woman aged 50 to 60 in a cohort sampled during active or convalescent COVID-19. The CDR3 DNA reads TGTGCCAGCAGCTTCCTTCGGGATCCCACTGAAGCTTTCTTT. Its protein is CASSFLRDPTEAFF.